This T cell receptor (beta chain) originates from a study of cytomegalovirus exposure and HLA in healthy donors. About the study: A prior analysis found about 120 million unique TCR beta sequences from approximately 200 million T cells.

It was with 60 Vbeta and 13 Jbeta primers that the PCR ran. Using immunoSEQ multiplex PCR, the repertoire was profiled, and TCRdb retains in-frame clones only, with some absent. The sample has about 160,000 clones; approximately 70% are singletons. When sampled, the donors appeared nominally healthy, though they likely had unrecorded immune exposures. A remark on this clone: The antigen remains undetermined.

Germline V gives CDR1 SGHNT, CDR2 YENEEA. There are 11 residues in the CDR3. Trimming removed 4 bases at V and 6 bases at J, with 4 bases between. Study results and limitations: A link between a missense DCLRE1C variant and TCR beta V- and J-gene trimming emerged from a later analysis.

The V gene is TRBV11-3, the J gene TRBJ2-4; D is unclear. Material for sequencing was PBMCs. This sequence was found in a man aged 35 to 55 in good health and CMV-seropositive. The CDR3 protein is CASSSGNIQYF. The CDR3 region has the DNA TGTGCCAGCAGCTCGGGAAACATTCAGTACTTC.